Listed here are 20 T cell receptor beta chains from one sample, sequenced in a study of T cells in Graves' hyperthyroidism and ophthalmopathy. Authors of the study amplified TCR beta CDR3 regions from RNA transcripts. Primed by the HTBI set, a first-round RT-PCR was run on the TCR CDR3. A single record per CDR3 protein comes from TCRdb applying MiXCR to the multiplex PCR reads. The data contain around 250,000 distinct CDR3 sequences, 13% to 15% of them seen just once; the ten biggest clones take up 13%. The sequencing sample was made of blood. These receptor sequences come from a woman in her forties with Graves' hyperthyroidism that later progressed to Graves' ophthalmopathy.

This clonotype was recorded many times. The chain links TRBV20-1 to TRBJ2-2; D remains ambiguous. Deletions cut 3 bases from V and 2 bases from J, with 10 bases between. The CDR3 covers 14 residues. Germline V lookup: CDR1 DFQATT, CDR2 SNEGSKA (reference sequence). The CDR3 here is CSASQLENTGELFF. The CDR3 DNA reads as TGCAGTGCTAGTCAACTCGAAAACACCGGGGAGCTGTTTTTT.

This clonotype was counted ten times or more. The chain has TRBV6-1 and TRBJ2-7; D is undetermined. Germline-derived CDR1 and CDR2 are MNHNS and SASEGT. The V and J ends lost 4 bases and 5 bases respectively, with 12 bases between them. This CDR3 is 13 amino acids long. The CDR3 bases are TGTGCCAGCAGTGTAGCTCCAGGTCACGAGCAGTACTTC. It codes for CASSVAPGHEQYF.

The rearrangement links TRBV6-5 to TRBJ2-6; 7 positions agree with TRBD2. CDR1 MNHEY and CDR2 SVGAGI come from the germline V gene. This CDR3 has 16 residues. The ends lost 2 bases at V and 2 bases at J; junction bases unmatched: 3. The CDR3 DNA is TGTGCCAGCAGTTACGGGGGGGGTGCTGGGGCCAACGTCCTGACTTTC. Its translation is CASSYGGGAGANVLTF.

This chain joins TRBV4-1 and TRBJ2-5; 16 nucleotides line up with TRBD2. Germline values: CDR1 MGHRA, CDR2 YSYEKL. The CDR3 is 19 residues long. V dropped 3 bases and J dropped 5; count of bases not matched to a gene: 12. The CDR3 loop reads CASSQGGGTSGRAGETQYF. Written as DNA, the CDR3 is TGCGCCAGCAGCCAGGGGGGTGGGACTAGCGGGAGGGCCGGGGAGACCCAGTACTTC.

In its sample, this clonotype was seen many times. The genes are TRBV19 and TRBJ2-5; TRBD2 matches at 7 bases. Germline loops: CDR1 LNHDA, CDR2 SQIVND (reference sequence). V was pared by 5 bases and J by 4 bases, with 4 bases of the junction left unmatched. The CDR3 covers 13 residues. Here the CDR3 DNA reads TGTGCCAGTAGTTCGGGAGGTCGAGAGACCCAGTACTTC. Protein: CASSSGGRETQYF.

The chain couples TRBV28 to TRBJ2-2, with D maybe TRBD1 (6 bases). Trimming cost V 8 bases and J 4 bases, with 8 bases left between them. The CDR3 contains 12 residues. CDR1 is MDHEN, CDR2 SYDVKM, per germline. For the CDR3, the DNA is TGTGCCAGCGAGGGGGTCACCGGGGAGCTGTTTTTT. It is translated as CASEGVTGELFF.

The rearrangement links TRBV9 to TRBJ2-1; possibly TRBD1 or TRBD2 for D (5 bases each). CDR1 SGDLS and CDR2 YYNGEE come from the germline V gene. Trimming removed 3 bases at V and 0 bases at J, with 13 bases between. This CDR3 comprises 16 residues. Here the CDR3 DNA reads TGTGCCAGCAGCGAATTGGTTGGGGGCTCCTACAATGAGCAGTTCTTC. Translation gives CASSELVGGSYNEQFF.

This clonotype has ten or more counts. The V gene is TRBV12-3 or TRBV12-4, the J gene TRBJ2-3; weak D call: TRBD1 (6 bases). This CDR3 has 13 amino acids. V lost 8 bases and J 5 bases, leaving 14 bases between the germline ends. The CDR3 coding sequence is TGTGCCAGCTCTTCAGGGGCAGAAGATACGCAGTATTTT. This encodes CASSSGAEDTQYF.

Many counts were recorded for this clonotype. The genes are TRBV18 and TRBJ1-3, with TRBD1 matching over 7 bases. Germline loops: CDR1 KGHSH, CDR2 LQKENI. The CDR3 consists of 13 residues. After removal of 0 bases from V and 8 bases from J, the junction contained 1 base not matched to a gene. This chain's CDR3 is CASSPPTGDTIYF. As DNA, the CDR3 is TGTGCCAGCTCACCACCTACAGGGGACACCATATATTTT.

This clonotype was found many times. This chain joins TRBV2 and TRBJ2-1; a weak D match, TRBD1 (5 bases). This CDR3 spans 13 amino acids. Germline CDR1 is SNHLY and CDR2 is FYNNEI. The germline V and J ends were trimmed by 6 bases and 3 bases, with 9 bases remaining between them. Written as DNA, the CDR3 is TGTGCCAGCAGGGCAGGGTTCTACAATGAGCAGTTCTTC. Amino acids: CASRAGFYNEQFF.

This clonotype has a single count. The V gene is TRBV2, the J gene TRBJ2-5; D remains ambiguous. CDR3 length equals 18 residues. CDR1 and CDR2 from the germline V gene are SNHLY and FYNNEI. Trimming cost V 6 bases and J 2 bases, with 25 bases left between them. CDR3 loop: CASRKGRLPKRIQETQYF. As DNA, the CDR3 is TGTGCCAGCAGGAAGGGCCGTCTTCCGAAGCGCATACAAGAGACCCAGTACTTC.

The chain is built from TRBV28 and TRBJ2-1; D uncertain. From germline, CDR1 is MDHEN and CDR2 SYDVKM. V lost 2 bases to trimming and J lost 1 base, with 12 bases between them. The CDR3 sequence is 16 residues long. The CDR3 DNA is TGTGCCAGCAGTTTAACGGATCCGGATTCCTACAATGAGCAGTTCTTC. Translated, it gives CASSLTDPDSYNEQFF.

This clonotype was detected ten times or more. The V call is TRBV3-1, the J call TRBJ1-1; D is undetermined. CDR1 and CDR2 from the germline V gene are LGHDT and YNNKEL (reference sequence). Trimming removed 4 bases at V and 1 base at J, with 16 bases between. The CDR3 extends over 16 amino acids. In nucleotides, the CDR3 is TGTGCCAGCAGCCCTTTAGAGGGCACCTGGAACACTGAAGCTTTCTTT. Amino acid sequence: CASSPLEGTWNTEAFF.

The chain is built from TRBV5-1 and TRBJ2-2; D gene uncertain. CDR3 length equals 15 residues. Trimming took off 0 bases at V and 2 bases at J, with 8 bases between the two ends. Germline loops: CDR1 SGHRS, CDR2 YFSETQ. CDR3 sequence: CASSLVATNTGELFF. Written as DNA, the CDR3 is TGCGCCAGCAGCTTGGTCGCCACTAACACCGGGGAGCTGTTTTTT.

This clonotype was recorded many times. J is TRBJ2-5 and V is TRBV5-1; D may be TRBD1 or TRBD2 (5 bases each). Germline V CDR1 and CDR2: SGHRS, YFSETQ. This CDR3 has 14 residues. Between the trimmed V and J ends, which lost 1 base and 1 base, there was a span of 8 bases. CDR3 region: CASSLWDGQETQYF. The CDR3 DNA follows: TGCGCCAGCAGCTTGTGGGACGGCCAAGAGACCCAGTACTTC.

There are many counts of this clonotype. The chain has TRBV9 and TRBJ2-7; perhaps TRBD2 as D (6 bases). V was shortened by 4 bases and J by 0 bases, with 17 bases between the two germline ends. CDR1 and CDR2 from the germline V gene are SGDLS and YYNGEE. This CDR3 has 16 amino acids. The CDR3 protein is CASSTPRRGASYEQYF. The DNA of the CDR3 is TGTGCCAGCAGCACCCCCCGGCGGGGTGCCTCCTACGAGCAGTACTTC.

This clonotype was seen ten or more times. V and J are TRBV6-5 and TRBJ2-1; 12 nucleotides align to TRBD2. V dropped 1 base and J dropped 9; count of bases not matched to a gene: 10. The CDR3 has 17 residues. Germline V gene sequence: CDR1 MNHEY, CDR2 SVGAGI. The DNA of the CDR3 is TGTGCCAGCAGTTACTACGGGGGACTAGCGGGCAACGGTGAGCAGTTCTTC. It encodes CASSYYGGLAGNGEQFF.

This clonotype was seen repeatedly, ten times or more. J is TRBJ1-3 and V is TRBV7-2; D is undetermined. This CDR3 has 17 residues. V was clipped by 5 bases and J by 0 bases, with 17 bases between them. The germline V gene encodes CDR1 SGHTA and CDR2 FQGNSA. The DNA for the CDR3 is TGTGCCAGCAGCCGACAATCAACGGGCAGCTCTGGAAACACCATATATTTT. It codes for CASSRQSTGSSGNTIYF. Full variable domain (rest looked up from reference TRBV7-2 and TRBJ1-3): GAGVSQSPSNKVTEKGKDVELRCDPISGHTALYWYRQSLGQGLEFLIYFQGNSAPDKSGLPSDRFSAERTGGSVSTLTIQRTQQEDSAVYLCASSRQSTGSSGNTIYFGEGSWLTVV.

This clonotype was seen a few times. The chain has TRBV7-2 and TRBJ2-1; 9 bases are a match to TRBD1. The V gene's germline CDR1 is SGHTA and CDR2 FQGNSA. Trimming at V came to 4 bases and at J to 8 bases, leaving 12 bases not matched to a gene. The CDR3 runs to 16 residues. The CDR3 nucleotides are TGTGCCAGCAGCTCCAGAGGACAGGGGAGGGGGCATGAGCAGTTCTTC. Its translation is CASSSRGQGRGHEQFF.

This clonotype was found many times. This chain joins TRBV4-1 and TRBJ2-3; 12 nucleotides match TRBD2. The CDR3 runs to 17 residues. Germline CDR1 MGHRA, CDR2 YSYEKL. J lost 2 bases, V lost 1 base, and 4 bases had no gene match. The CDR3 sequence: CASSQAGLAGTTDTQYF. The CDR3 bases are TGCGCCAGCAGCCAAGCTGGACTAGCGGGAACCACAGATACGCAGTATTTT.